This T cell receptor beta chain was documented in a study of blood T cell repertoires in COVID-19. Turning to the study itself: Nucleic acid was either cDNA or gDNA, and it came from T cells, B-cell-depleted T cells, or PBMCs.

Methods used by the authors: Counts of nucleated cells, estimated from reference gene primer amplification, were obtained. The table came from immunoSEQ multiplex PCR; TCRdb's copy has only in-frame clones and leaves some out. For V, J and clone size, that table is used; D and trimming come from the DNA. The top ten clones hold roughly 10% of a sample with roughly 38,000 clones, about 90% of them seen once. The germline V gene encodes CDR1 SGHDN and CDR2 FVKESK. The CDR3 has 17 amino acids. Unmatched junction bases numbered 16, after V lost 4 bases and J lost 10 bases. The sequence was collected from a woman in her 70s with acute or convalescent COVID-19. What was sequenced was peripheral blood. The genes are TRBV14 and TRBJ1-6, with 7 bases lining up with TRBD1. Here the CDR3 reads CASSLLFSDRVMSPLHF. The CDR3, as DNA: TGTGCCAGCAGCCTTCTATTTAGCGACAGGGTAATGTCACCCCTCCACTTT.